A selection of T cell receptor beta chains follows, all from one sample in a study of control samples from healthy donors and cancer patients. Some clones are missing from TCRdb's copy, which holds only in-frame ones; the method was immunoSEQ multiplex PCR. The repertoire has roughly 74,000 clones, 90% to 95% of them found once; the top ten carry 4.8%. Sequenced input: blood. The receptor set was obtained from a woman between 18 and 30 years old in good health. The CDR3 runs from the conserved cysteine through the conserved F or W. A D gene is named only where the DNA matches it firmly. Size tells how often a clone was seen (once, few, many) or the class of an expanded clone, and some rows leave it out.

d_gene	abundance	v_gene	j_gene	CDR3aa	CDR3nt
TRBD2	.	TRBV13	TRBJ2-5	CASSLRRGEQETQYF	TGTGCCAGCAGCTTAAGGCGGGGGGAACAAGAGACCCAGTACTTC
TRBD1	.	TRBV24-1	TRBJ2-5	CATSDFSGQAETQYF	TGTGCCACCAGTGATTTTTCCGGACAGGCGGAGACCCAGTACTTC
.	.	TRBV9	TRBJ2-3	CASSVEASTDTQYF	TGTGCCAGCAGCGTAGAAGCCAGCACAGATACGCAGTATTTT
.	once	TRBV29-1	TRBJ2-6	CSVTPSGANVLTF	TGCAGCGTTACACCCTCTGGGGCCAACGTCCTGACTTTC
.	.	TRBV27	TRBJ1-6	CASSLRGAGDAYNSPLHF	TGTGCCAGCAGTTTAAGGGGGGCAGGGGATGCCTATAATTCACCCCTCCACTTT
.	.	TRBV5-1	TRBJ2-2	CASSLTTGRSGELFF	TGCGCCAGCAGCTTGACGACAGGCCGGTCCGGGGAGCTGTTTTTT
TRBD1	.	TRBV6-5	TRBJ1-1	CASSPGTGMNTEAFF	TGTGCCAGCAGTCCCGGGACAGGGATGAACACTGAAGCTTTCTTT
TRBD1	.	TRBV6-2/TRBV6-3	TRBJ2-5	CASSYSIDRGVSLETQYF	TGTGCCAGCAGTTACTCCATAGACAGGGGAGTAAGTTTGGAGACCCAGTACTTC
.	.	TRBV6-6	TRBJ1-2	CASSSPEGEGIYGYTF	TGTGCCAGCAGTTCCCCTGAGGGGGAGGGGATCTATGGCTACACCTTC
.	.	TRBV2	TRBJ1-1	CATRKGQGGGTRSNTEAFF	TGTGCCACCCGTAAGGGGCAGGGTGGAGGTACTAGGTCTAACACTGAAGCTTTCTTT
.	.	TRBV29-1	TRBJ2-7	CSARQDYEQYF	TGCAGCGCCCGACAGGACTACGAGCAGTACTTC
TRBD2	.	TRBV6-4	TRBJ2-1	CASSEGLAGGEQFF	TGTGCCAGCAGTGAGGGACTAGCGGGGGGAGAGCAGTTCTTC
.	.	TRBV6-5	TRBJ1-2	CASAKDYGYTF	TGTGCCAGCGCGAAAGACTATGGCTACACCTTC
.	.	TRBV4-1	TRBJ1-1	CASGGGTEAFF	TGCGCCAGCGGGGGGGGAACTGAAGCTTTCTTT
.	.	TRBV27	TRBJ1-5	CASTSARNQPQHF	TGTGCCAGCACTTCGGCCCGCAATCAGCCCCAGCATTTT
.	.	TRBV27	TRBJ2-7	CASSFGAGSYEQYF	TGTGCCAGCAGTTTCGGGGCGGGCTCCTACGAGCAGTACTTC
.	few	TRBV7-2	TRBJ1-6	CASSPGTGGNSPLHF	TGTGCCAGCAGCCCTGGGACGGGGGGAAATTCACCCCTCCACTTT
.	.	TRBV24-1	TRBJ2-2	CATSGGRGDTGELFF	TGTGCCACCAGTGGCGGCAGGGGAGACACCGGGGAGCTGTTTTTT
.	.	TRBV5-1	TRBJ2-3	CASRDSTDTQYF	TGCGCCAGCAGAGATAGCACAGATACGCAGTATTTT
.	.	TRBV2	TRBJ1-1	CASSDIWEAFF	TGTGCCAGCAGTGATATTTGGGAAGCTTTCTTT
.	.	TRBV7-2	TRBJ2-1	CASEPFDRQYNEQFF	TGTGCCAGCGAACCCTTCGACCGACAATACAATGAGCAGTTCTTC
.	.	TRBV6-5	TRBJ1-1	CASSNRQPTEAFF	TGTGCCAGCAGTAACCGACAACCCACTGAAGCTTTCTTT
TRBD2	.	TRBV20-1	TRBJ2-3	CSASSGRGSTDTQYF	TGCAGTGCTAGTTCCGGGCGGGGGAGCACAGATACGCAGTATTTT
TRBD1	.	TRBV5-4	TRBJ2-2	CASSSRTGYTGELFF	TGTGCCAGCAGCTCACGGACAGGGTACACCGGGGAGCTGTTTTTT